This T cell receptor (beta chain) appears in the sequencing data of a study of cytomegalovirus exposure and HLA in healthy donors. General study results and limits: Common viral pathogens seemed, in a later analysis, to connect with several of the most significant clusters.

This clone was seen a few times. The antigen remains undetermined. The donors (healthy individuals) were bone marrow donors. Amplification used 60 Vbeta primers and 13 Jbeta primers. The data were produced by immunoSEQ multiplex PCR, yet TCRdb's version contains in-frame clones alone and is incomplete. The sample consists of more than 90,000 clones, over 65% of them appearing once. J lost 2 bases, V lost 5 bases, and 4 bases had no gene match. Germline V lookup: CDR1 SGHDT, CDR2 YYEEEE. The CDR3 is made up of 14 amino acids. Sequenced input: PBMCs. The sequence derives from a woman aged 25 to 39 in good health and CMV-seronegative. V is TRBV5-6 and J is TRBJ2-7; 10 nucleotides align to TRBD1. CDR3 in amino acids: CASSYGQGAYEQYF. The CDR3 nucleotides read TGTGCCAGCAGTTACGGACAGGGGGCCTACGAGCAGTACTTC.